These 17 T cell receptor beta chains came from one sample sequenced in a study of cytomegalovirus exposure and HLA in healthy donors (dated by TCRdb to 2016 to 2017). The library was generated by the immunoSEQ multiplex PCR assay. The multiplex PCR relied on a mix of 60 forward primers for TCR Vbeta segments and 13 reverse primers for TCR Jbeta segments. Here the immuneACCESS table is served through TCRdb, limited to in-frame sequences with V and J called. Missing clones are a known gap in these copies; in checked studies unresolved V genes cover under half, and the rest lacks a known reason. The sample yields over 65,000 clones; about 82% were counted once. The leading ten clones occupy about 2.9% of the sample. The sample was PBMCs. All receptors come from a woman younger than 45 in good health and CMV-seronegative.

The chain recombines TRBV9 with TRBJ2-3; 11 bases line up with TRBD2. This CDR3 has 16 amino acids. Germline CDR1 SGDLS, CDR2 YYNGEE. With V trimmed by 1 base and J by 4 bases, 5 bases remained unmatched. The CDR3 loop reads CASSVLAGGSPDTQYF. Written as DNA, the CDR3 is TGTGCCAGCAGCGTACTAGCGGGGGGAAGTCCAGATACGCAGTATTTT.

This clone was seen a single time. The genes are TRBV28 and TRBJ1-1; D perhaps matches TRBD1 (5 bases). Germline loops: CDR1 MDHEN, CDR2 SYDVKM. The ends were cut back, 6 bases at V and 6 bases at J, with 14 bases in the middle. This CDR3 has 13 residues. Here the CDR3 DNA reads TGTGCCAGCAGAACTCTAACAGGTGCTGAAGCTTTCTTT. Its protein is CASRTLTGAEAFF.

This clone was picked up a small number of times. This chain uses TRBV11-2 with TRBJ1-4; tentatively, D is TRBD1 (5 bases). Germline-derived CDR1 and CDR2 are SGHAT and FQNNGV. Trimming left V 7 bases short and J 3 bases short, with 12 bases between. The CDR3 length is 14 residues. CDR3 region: CASTPPGANEKLFF. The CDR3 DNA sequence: TGTGCCAGCACCCCACCGGGGGCTAATGAAAAACTGTTTTTT.

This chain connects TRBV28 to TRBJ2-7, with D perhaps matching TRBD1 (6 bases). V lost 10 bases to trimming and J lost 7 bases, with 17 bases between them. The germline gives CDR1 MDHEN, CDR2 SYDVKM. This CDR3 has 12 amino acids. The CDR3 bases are TGTGCCATTACGGACAGCAATAGGGAGCAGTACTTC. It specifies CAITDSNREQYF.

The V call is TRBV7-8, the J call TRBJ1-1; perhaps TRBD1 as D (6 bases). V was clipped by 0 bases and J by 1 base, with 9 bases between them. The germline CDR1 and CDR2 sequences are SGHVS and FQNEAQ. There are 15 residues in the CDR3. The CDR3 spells CASSLATGQNTEAFF. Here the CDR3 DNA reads TGTGCCAGCAGCTTAGCTACGGGACAGAACACTGAAGCTTTCTTT.

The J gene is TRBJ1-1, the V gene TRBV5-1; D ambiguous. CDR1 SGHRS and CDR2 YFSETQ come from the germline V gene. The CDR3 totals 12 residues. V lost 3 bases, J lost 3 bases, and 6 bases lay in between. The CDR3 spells CASSWGDTEAFF. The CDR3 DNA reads TGCGCCAGCAGCTGGGGAGACACTGAAGCTTTCTTT.

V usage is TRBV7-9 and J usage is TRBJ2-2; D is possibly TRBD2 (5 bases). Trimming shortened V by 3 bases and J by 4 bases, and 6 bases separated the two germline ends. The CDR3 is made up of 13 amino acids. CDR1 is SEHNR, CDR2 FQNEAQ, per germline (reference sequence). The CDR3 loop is CASSLGSTGELFF. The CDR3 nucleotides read TGTGCCAGCAGCTTGGGGAGCACCGGGGAGCTGTTTTTT.

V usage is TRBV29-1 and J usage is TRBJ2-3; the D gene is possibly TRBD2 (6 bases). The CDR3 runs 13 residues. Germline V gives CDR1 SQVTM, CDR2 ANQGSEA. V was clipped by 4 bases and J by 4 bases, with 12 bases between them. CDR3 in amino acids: CSVGTSPPDTQYF. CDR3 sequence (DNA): TGCAGCGTTGGCACTAGCCCTCCAGATACGCAGTATTTT.

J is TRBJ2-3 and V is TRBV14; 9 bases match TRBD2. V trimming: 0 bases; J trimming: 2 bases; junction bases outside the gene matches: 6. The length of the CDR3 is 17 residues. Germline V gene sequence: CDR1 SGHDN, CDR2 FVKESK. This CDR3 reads CASSQDRRGGVTDTQYF. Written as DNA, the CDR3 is TGTGCCAGCAGCCAAGATCGGCGCGGGGGGGTCACAGATACGCAGTATTTT.

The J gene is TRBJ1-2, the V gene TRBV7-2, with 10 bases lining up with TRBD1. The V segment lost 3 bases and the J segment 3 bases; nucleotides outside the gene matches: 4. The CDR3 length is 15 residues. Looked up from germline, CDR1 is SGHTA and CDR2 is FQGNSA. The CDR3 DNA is TGTGCCAGCAGCTTTGGGGACAGGGGATACTATGGCTACACCTTC. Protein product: CASSFGDRGYYGYTF. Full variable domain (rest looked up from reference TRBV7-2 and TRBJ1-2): GAGVSQSPSNKVTEKGKDVELRCDPISGHTALYWYRQSLGQGLEFLIYFQGNSAPDKSGLPSDRFSAERTGGSVSTLTIQRTQQEDSAVYLCASSFGDRGYYGYTFGSGTRLTVV.

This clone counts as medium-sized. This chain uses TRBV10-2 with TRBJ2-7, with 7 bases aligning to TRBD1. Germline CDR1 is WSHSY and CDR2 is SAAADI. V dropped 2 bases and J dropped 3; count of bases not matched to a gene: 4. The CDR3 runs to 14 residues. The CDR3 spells CASSEGTVLYEQYF. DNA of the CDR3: TGCGCCAGCAGTGAGGGGACAGTCCTCTACGAGCAGTACTTC.

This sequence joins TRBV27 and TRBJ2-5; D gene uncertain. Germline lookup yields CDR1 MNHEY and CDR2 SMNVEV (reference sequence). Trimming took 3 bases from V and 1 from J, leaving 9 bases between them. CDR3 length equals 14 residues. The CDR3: CASSFYGFQETQYF. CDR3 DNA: TGTGCCAGCAGTTTTTATGGCTTCCAAGAGACCCAGTACTTC.

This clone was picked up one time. The CDR3 region has the DNA TGTGCCTGGAGTGGCCTCTCCGGGACACAAAATTCACCCCTCCACTTT. This gives the protein CAWSGLSGTQNSPLHF. The rearrangement joins TRBV30 to TRBJ1-6; weak D call: TRBD1 (6 bases). Germline assignment: CDR1 GTSNPN and CDR2 SVGIG (reference sequence). The CDR3 is made up of 16 amino acids. V lost 1 base and J lost 7, with 17 bases in between.

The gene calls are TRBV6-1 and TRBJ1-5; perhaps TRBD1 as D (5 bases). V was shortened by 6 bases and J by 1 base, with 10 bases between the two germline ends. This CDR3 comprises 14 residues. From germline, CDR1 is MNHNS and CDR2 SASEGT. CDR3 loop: CASRGTLSNQPQHF. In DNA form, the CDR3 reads TGTGCCAGCAGGGGGACTTTGAGCAATCAGCCCCAGCATTTT.

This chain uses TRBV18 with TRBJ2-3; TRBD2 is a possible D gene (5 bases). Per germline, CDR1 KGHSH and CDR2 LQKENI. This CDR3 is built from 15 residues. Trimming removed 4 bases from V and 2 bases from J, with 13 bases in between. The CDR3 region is CASSRTGGFTDTQYF. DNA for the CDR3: TGTGCCAGCTCACGGACTGGCGGATTCACAGATACGCAGTATTTT.

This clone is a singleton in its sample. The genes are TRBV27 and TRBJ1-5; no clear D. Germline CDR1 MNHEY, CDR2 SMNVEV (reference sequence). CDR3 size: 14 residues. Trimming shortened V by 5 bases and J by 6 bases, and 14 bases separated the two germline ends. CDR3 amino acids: CASSLHVRGQPQHF. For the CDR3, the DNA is TGTGCCAGCAGTCTCCATGTACGGGGTCAGCCCCAGCATTTT.

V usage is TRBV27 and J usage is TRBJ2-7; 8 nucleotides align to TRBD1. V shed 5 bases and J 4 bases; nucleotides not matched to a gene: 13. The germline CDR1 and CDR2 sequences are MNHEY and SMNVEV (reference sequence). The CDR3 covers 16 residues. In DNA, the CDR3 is TGTGCCAGCAGTAAGTGGACAGGGTCAGTTTTTTACGAGCAGTACTTC. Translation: CASSKWTGSVFYEQYF.